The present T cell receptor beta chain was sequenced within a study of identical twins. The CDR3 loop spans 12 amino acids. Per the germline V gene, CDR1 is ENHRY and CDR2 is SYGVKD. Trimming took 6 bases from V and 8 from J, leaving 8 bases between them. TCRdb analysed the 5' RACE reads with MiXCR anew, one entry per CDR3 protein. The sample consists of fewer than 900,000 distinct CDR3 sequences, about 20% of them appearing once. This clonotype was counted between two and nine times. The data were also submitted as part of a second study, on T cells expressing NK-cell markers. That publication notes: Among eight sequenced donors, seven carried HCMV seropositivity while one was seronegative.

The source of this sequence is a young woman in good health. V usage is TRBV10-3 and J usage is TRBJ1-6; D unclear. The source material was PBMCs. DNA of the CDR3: TGTGCCATCAGGACTGAGGATTCACCCCTCCACTTT. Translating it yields CAIRTEDSPLHF.